This T cell receptor beta chain came from a study of T cells expressing NK-cell markers. After re-calling the 5' RACE reads, TCRdb lists one entry per CDR3 protein, DNA absent. Listed are 300,000 to 450,000 distinct CDR3 sequences; around 5.3% falls within the top ten. CDR3 length: 15 residues. Germline V lookup: CDR1 DFQATT, CDR2 SNEGSKA (reference sequence). With regard to this clonotype: Its specificity is not known.

Notes on the study in general: Uncertainty persisted over the HCMV specificity of expanded NKG2C+ T cell clones.

The V and J genes are TRBV20-1 and TRBJ2-7; checking the TCRdb D call of TRBD1 is not possible without DNA. The TCR comes from a man aged 18-75 years in good health. Sequenced material: blood T cells: a sorted CD56 or NKG2C T cell subset, CD4+ or CD8+ T cells, or bulk PBMC T cells (not recorded which). The CDR3 protein is CSASSRGHSTYEQYF.